Each of the 25 T cell receptor beta chains below was sequenced from the same sample in a study of neurological immune-mediated disorders. TCRdb fed the 5' RACE reads into MiXCR, producing one record per CDR3 protein. The data contain approximately 20,000 distinct CDR3 sequences, more than 14% of them singletons. Material: PBMCs. The receptors stem from a female donor with HTLV-1-associated myelopathy (HAM/TSP).

The table lists this clonotype with many counts. The chain is built from TRBV7-3 and TRBJ2-3; 11 nucleotides match TRBD2. V was clipped by 1 base and J by 2 bases; unmatched bases: 11. Germline-derived CDR1 and CDR2 are SGHTA and FQGTGA. The CDR3 spans 19 residues. This chain's CDR3 is CASSLKPAGTSGLTDTQYF. For the CDR3, the DNA is TGTGCCAGCAGCTTAAAACCCGCCGGGACTAGCGGCCTCACAGATACGCAGTATTTT.

The chain has TRBV5-1 and TRBJ1-2; D ambiguous. This CDR3 is built from 12 residues. Per germline, CDR1 SGHRS and CDR2 YFSETQ. The germline V and J ends were trimmed by 4 bases and 8 bases, with 12 bases remaining between them. CDR3 sequence (DNA): TGCGCCAGCAGCATAGATGCCTGGGGCTACACCTTC. Encoded protein: CASSIDAWGYTF.

This clonotype was picked up many times. The J gene is TRBJ2-7, the V gene TRBV5-1; 10 positions agree with TRBD1. Germline V CDR1 and CDR2: SGHRS, YFSETQ. The CDR3 totals 14 residues. Germline trimming cut 4 bases from V and 2 bases from J; bases unmatched to any gene: 3. This chain's CDR3 is CASSAGQGAYEQYF. The CDR3 coding sequence is TGCGCCAGCAGCGCAGGACAGGGGGCCTACGAGCAGTACTTC.

Ten or more counts support this clonotype. The chain recombines TRBV20-1 with TRBJ2-3; D gene ambiguous. Germline V gene data show CDR1 as DFQATT and CDR2 as SNEGSKA (reference sequence). Trimming cost V 4 bases and J 4 bases, with 12 bases left between them. The CDR3 sequence is 13 residues long. Here the CDR3 DNA reads TGCAGTGCTAACACGCCTAGGGCAGATACGCAGTATTTT. This gives the protein CSANTPRADTQYF.

This clonotype showed up many times. The V call is TRBV4-1, the J call TRBJ2-7; the D is unclear. CDR1 is MGHRA and CDR2 is YSYEKL in the germline V gene. The CDR3 has 14 residues. Trimming cost V 0 bases and J 1 base, with 7 bases left between them. As DNA, the CDR3 is TGCGCCAGCAGCCAAGAATCGCAGTCCTACGAGCAGTACTTC. This codes for CASSQESQSYEQYF.

This clonotype was recorded many times. V usage is TRBV5-1 and J usage is TRBJ2-2, with 10 bases lining up with TRBD2. Germline CDR1 is SGHRS and CDR2 is YFSETQ. V lost 0 bases to trimming and J lost 6 bases; unmatched junction nucleotides: 8. The CDR3 runs to 17 residues. The CDR3 here is CASSLAPGTSVAGELFF. As DNA, the CDR3 is TGCGCCAGCAGCTTGGCCCCAGGGACTAGCGTGGCCGGGGAGCTGTTTTTT.

This clonotype was counted at least ten times. The chain couples TRBV5-1 to TRBJ2-5; a weak D match, TRBD2 (5 bases). CDR1 is SGHRS, CDR2 YFSETQ, per germline. Between the trimmed V and J ends, which lost 0 bases and 0 bases, there was a span of 9 bases. CDR3 length equals 15 residues. In nucleotides, the CDR3 is TGCGCCAGCAGCTTGGGTGGACTCAACCAAGAGACCCAGTACTTC. Protein sequence: CASSLGGLNQETQYF. Full variable domain (outside the CDR3, taken from reference TRBV5-1 and TRBJ2-5): KAGVTQTPRYLIKTRGQQVTLSCSPISGHRSVSWYQQTPGQGLQFLFEYFSETQRNKGNFPGRFSGRQFSNSRSEMNVSTLELGDSALYLCASSLGGLNQETQYFGPGTRLLVL.

This clonotype was seen repeatedly, ten times or more. This chain joins TRBV20-1 and TRBJ2-1; TRBD2 agrees at 9 bases. In germline, CDR1 is DFQATT, CDR2 SNEGSKA (reference sequence). The CDR3 is 14 residues long. The DNA of the CDR3 is TGCAACGTGTGCTGGCGGGGGGGTTGGGATGAGCAGTTCTTC. Its protein is CNVCWRGGWDEQFF.

By share of the sample, this clonotype is medium-sized. This rearrangement joins TRBV20-1 to TRBJ2-7; TRBD2 matches at 7 bases. The germline V gene has CDR1 DFQATT and CDR2 SNEGSKA (reference sequence). The length of the CDR3 is 12 residues. The ends lost 6 bases at V and 2 bases at J; junction bases unmatched: 4. CDR3 sequence reads: CSARSGPYEQYF. The CDR3 bases are TGCAGTGCCCGTAGCGGGCCCTACGAGCAGTACTTC.

This rearrangement joins TRBV5-1 to TRBJ2-7; 9 bases map to TRBD1. J gave up 4 bases and V 7 bases, and 9 bases lay outside the gene matches. This CDR3 is 14 amino acids long. Germline assignment: CDR1 SGHRS and CDR2 YFSETQ. The DNA for the CDR3 is TGCGCCAGCCGGACGGTGGACAGGGGATACGAGCAGTACTTC. Protein: CASRTVDRGYEQYF.

This clonotype was seen many times. The chain recombines TRBV28 with TRBJ2-2; 7 bases are shared with TRBD1. Germline CDR1 MDHEN, CDR2 SYDVKM. The V and J ends lost 4 bases and 4 bases, in that order; junction bases with no gene match: 15. The CDR3 runs 18 residues. Here the CDR3 reads CASSSMTGPYSITGELFF. CDR3 nucleotides: TGTGCCAGCAGTTCGATGACAGGGCCATATTCGATCACCGGGGAGCTGTTTTTT.

Ten or more counts support this clonotype. CDR3 loop: CSAMRGGSGHNEQFF. The CDR3 DNA follows: TGCAGTGCAATGAGAGGGGGTAGCGGACACAATGAGCAGTTCTTC. The chain carries TRBV20-1 and TRBJ2-1, with D tentatively TRBD1 or TRBD2 (6 bases each). Per the germline V gene, CDR1 is DFQATT and CDR2 is SNEGSKA (reference sequence). Trimming removed 6 bases from V and 5 bases from J, with 20 bases in between. The CDR3 runs to 15 residues.

This clonotype was found many times. This chain links TRBV7-2 with TRBJ2-5, with TRBD1 matching 11 bases. Per the germline V gene, CDR1 is SGHTA and CDR2 is FQGNSA. This CDR3 is 13 amino acids long. V lost 5 bases, J lost 8 bases, and 4 bases stayed unmatched. In DNA form, the CDR3 reads TGTGCCAGCAGCCAGGGACAGGGGGGAACCCAGTACTTC. Translating it yields CASSQGQGGTQYF.

This clonotype was seen many times. The chain links TRBV5-1 to TRBJ1-1, with D unclear. The CDR3 length is 14 residues. The germline V gene has CDR1 SGHRS and CDR2 YFSETQ. Trimming left V 6 bases short and J 0 bases short, with 12 bases between. CDR3 region: CASTTPGMNTEAFF. In DNA form, the CDR3 reads TGCGCCAGCACCACGCCAGGAATGAACACTGAAGCTTTCTTT.

This clonotype has ten or more counts. CDR3 nucleotide sequence: TGCAGTGCTAAGCGGGAGAGCACCGGGGAGCTGTTTTTT. This encodes CSAKRESTGELFF. The rearrangement joins TRBV20-1 to TRBJ2-2; the match to TRBD2 covers 8 bases. V lost 4 bases and J lost 4; bases outside the gene matches: 2. This CDR3 has 13 residues. Germline loops: CDR1 DFQATT, CDR2 SNEGSKA (reference sequence).

This rearrangement joins TRBV20-1 to TRBJ1-1; 7 bases map to TRBD1. The CDR3 consists of 15 residues. Germline CDR1 DFQATT, CDR2 SNEGSKA (reference sequence). Trimming at V came to 0 bases and at J to 1 base, leaving 5 bases not matched to a gene. Written as DNA, the CDR3 is TGCAGTGCTAGAGATTCTGGGGACAGGAACACTGAAGCTTTCTTT. Residues: CSARDSGDRNTEAFF.

The rearrangement links TRBV12-3 or TRBV12-4 to TRBJ2-5; either TRBD1 or TRBD2 may supply D (6 bases each). V shed 4 bases and J shed 2 bases, with 11 bases lying between them. CDR3 length equals 14 residues. CDR3 residues: CASSSRRGQETQYF. Written as DNA, the CDR3 is TGTGCCAGCAGTTCAAGGAGGGGGCAAGAGACCCAGTACTTC.

In its sample, this clonotype was seen many times. V usage is TRBV7-8 and J usage is TRBJ2-2, with 9 bases lining up with TRBD2. V was pared by 10 bases and J by 0 bases, with 9 bases of the junction left unmatched. The germline gives CDR1 SGHVS, CDR2 FQNEAQ. This CDR3 is built from 16 residues. CDR3 region: CATPVASGTNTGELFF. The CDR3 DNA is TGTGCCACCCCGGTGGCTAGCGGGACGAACACCGGGGAGCTGTTTTTT.

This clonotype was seen many times. V gene TRBV5-1 combines with J gene TRBJ2-3; 7 nucleotides align to TRBD1. The CDR3 has 15 amino acids. The germline V gene encodes CDR1 SGHRS and CDR2 YFSETQ. V was pared by 3 bases and J by 0 bases, with 4 bases of the junction left unmatched. CDR3 DNA: TGCGCCAGCAGCTCGGGACAGACTAGCACAGATACGCAGTATTTT. It encodes CASSSGQTSTDTQYF. The variable domain in full, with the rest retrieved from reference TRBV5-1 and TRBJ2-3, is KAGVTQTPRYLIKTRGQQVTLSCSPISGHRSVSWYQQTPGQGLQFLFEYFSETQRNKGNFPGRFSGRQFSNSRSEMNVSTLELGDSALYLCASSSGQTSTDTQYFGPGTRLTVL.

This clonotype was seen repeatedly, ten times or more. J is TRBJ1-2 and V is TRBV20-1; D gene ambiguous. V was pared by 3 bases and J by 4 bases, with 9 bases between. Germline V lookup: CDR1 DFQATT, CDR2 SNEGSKA (reference sequence). The CDR3 runs to 12 residues. CDR3 amino acids: CSASGEVYGYTF. The CDR3 region has the DNA TGCAGTGCTAGCGGTGAGGTCTATGGCTACACCTTC.

This clonotype was counted ten times or more. V usage is TRBV7-9 and J usage is TRBJ2-7; TRBD1 is a possible D gene (5 bases). Per the germline V gene, CDR1 is SEHNR and CDR2 is FQNEAQ (reference sequence). V was trimmed by 1 base and J by 3 bases, leaving 10 bases between them. The CDR3 loop spans 14 amino acids. Written as DNA, the CDR3 is TGTGCCAGCAGCTTAGGGCAGGGTTACTACGAGCAGTACTTC. Translation gives CASSLGQGYYEQYF.

Concerning this clonotype itself: Its ends do not fully match the called genes, so a read error is possible. The V gene is TRBV5-8, the J gene TRBJ2-1; D possibly uses TRBD1 or TRBD2 (6 bases each). Germline lookup yields CDR1 SGHTS and CDR2 YDEGEE. The CDR3 contains 12 residues. The CDR3 spells CASTPGLGGHKF. In DNA form, the CDR3 reads TGTGCCAGCACCCCTGGGCTCGGGGGACATAAGTTC.

The sample holds many counts of this clonotype. This sequence joins TRBV5-1 and TRBJ2-3, with 8 bases aligning to TRBD2. The CDR3 contains 20 residues. V lost 0 bases, J lost 1 base, and 16 bases stayed unmatched. Germline CDR1 is SGHRS and CDR2 is YFSETQ. CDR3 in DNA: TGCGCCAGCAGCTTGGAGGGACCCTTGGCGGGAGCGGGGGGCACAGATACGCAGTATTTT. This sequence encodes CASSLEGPLAGAGGTDTQYF.

This clonotype was seen repeatedly, ten times or more. This rearrangement joins TRBV20-1 to TRBJ2-6; D is undetermined. Germline assignment: CDR1 DFQATT and CDR2 SNEGSKA (reference sequence). This CDR3 has 13 amino acids. V was clipped by 5 bases and J by 4 bases, with 9 bases between them. The CDR3 protein is CSAQTLGANVLTF. The CDR3 region has the DNA TGCAGTGCTCAGACATTAGGGGCCAACGTCCTGACTTTC.

This clonotype was detected ten times or more. The rearrangement joins TRBV20-1 to TRBJ2-3; 9 nucleotides line up with TRBD1. The CDR3 has 13 residues. The ends lost 5 bases at V and 6 bases at J; junction bases unmatched: 6. Germline lookup yields CDR1 DFQATT and CDR2 SNEGSKA (reference sequence). The CDR3 DNA reads TGCAGTGCTTGGACAGGGGAGGGGGATACGCAGTATTTT. Its translation: CSAWTGEGDTQYF.